This TCR beta chain was captured by sequencing in a study of technical replicates of blood from a few donors. TCRdb keeps only in-frame clones here, not all; method: immunoSEQ multiplex PCR. The table has tens of thousands of clones, approximately 96% seen once. Trimming at V came to 7 bases and at J to 0 bases, leaving 3 bases not matched to a gene. This CDR3 is 13 amino acids long. The germline gives CDR1 SGDLS, CDR2 YYNGEE. The specimen was T cells isolated from PBMCs. This TCR was recovered from a human donor in good health. The rearrangement joins TRBV9 to TRBJ2-7; 8 nucleotides line up with TRBD1. The CDR3 sequence is CASSGQVSYEQYF. The CDR3 region has the DNA TGTGCCAGCTCGGGACAGGTCTCCTACGAGCAGTACTTC.